These 6 T cell receptor beta chains share one sample of origin, sequenced in a study of T-cell memory formation after mild COVID-19. Using its own MiXCR run on the 5' RACE reads, TCRdb lists one record per CDR3 protein. The sample includes about 160,000 distinct CDR3 sequences, roughly 28% of them seen just once. The source material was PBMCs or a T cell subset sorted from them (not recorded which). Receptors originate from an adult woman who had mild COVID-19 (a few samples of this study predate the infection). Cell type and time point are not known.

V usage is TRBV19 and J usage is TRBJ2-1; D is possibly TRBD1 (6 bases). V dropped 10 bases and J dropped 0 bases, with 19 bases sitting between them. Germline loops: CDR1 LNHDA, CDR2 SQIVND (reference sequence). This CDR3 is 16 amino acids long. CDR3 nucleotides: TGTGCCACTGCGGACAGAGTCACACCCTCCTACAATGAGCAGTTCTTC. It yields the protein CATADRVTPSYNEQFF.

The CDR3 region is CATSDLSSTDTQYF. The CDR3 DNA is TGTGCCACCAGTGATTTGAGCAGCACAGATACGCAGTATTTT. The rearrangement joins TRBV24-1 to TRBJ2-3, with D hard to call. V was pared by 0 bases and J by 0 bases, with 3 bases between. CDR1 and CDR2 from the germline V gene are KGHDR and SFDVKD. The CDR3 extends over 14 amino acids.

This clonotype was counted a few times. This chain joins TRBV5-1 and TRBJ2-6; possible D gene TRBD1, 6 bases. The CDR3 has 16 residues. Germline values: CDR1 SGHRS, CDR2 YFSETQ. Trimming removed 0 bases at V and 0 bases at J, with 7 bases between. This CDR3 reads CASSLDRASGANVLTF. The CDR3 DNA reads TGCGCCAGCAGCTTGGACAGGGCCTCTGGGGCCAACGTCCTGACTTTC.

The rearrangement uses TRBV9 and TRBJ2-5, with D possibly being TRBD1 (5 bases). The CDR3 is 14 amino acids. V was pared by 4 bases and J by 4 bases, with 14 bases between. Looked up from germline, CDR1 is SGDLS and CDR2 is YYNGEE. The CDR3: CASSPSGYRETQYF. CDR3 in DNA: TGTGCCAGCAGCCCCTCAGGGTACAGAGAGACCCAGTACTTC. The full variable domain, its missing parts supplied by reference TRBV9 and TRBJ2-5, is DSGVTQTPKHLITATGQRVTLRCSPRSGDLSVYWYQQSLDQGLQFLIQYYNGEERAKGNILERFSAQQFPDLHSELNLSSLELGDSALYFCASSPSGYRETQYFGPGTRLLVL.

In this sample, this clonotype turned up a few times. The V call is TRBV29-1, the J call TRBJ1-2, with TRBD1 matching 7 bases. Germline lookup yields CDR1 SQVTM and CDR2 ANQGSEA. Trimming removed 3 bases from V and 8 bases from J; junction bases left unmatched: 6. The CDR3 is 12 residues long. The CDR3 DNA sequence: TGCAGCGTTGAGAACAGGGGCGACGGCTACACCTTC. Protein sequence: CSVENRGDGYTF.

The chain's CDR3 is CASSPPRAEAFF. The DNA of the CDR3 is TGTGCCAGCAGTCCGCCCCGTGCTGAAGCTTTCTTT. The chain couples TRBV12-3 or TRBV12-4 to TRBJ1-1; D gene uncertain. The V end lost 5 bases, the J end lost 6 bases, and 10 bases lay between the germline ends. The CDR3 covers 12 residues.